This TCR beta chain was sequenced in a study of identical twins. A single record per CDR3 protein comes from TCRdb applying MiXCR to the 5' RACE reads. Among approximately 890,000 distinct CDR3 sequences listed, approximately 13% were seen once. These same records also appear under a second study, on yellow fever vaccine responses in identical twins. That source notes: Twins' vaccine T cell responses reportedly seemed partly convergent and partly personalized.

What was sequenced was PBMCs. This receptor was obtained from a woman under 30 in good health.

CDR3 residues: CASSWGLAEPYEQYF. The CDR3 DNA reads TGTGCCAGCAGCTGGGGACTAGCGGAACCCTACGAGCAGTACTTC. This chain links TRBV7-8 with TRBJ2-7; 11 bases are shared with TRBD2. Germline V CDR1 and CDR2: SGHVS, FQNEAQ. The CDR3 is 15 amino acids. V lost 4 bases, J lost 2 bases, and 4 bases stayed unmatched.